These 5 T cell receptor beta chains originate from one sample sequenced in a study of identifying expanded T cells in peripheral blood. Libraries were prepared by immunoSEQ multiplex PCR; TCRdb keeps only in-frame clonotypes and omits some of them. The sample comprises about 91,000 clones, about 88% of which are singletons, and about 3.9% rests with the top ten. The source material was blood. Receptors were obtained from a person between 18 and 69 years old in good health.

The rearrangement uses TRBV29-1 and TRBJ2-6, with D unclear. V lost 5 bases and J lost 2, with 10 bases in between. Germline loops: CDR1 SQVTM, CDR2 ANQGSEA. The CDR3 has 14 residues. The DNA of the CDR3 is TGCAGCGTTTCAGTAGCCACTGGGGCCAACGTCCTGACTTTC. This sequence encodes CSVSVATGANVLTF.

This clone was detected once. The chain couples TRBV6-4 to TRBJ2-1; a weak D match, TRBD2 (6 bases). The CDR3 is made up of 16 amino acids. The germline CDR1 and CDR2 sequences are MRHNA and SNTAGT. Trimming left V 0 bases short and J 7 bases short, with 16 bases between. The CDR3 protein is CASSDSAGMGVNEQFF. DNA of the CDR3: TGTGCCAGCAGTGACTCCGCGGGGATGGGCGTTAATGAGCAGTTCTTC.

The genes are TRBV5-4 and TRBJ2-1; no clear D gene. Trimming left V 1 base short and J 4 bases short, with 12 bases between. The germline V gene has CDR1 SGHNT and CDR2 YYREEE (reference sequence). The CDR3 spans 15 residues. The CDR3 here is CASSLFNEEYNEQFF. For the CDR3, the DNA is TGTGCCAGCAGCTTGTTCAATGAAGAGTACAATGAGCAGTTCTTC.

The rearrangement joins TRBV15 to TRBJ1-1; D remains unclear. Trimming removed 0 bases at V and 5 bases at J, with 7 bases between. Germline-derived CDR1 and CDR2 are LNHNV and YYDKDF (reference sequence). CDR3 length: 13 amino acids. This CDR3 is CATSRDQLTEAFF. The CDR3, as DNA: TGTGCCACCAGCAGAGATCAATTAACTGAAGCTTTCTTT.

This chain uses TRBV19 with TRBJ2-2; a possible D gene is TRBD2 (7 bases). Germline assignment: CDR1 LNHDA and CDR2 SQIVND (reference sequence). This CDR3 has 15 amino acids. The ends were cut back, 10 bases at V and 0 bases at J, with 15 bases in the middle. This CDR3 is CATALGGPNTGELFF. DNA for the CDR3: TGTGCCACCGCGCTGGGGGGGCCGAACACCGGGGAGCTGTTTTTT. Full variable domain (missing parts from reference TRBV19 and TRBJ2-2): DGGITQSPKYLFRKEGQNVTLSCEQNLNHDAMYWYRQDPGQGLRLIYYSQIVNDFQKGDIAEGYSVSREKKESFPLTVTSAQKNPTAFYLCATALGGPNTGELFFGEGSRLTVL.